This is a list of T cell receptor beta chains from one sample in a study of regulatory T cells in long-lasting Graves disease. In TCRdb, the multiplex PCR reads were re-called with MiXCR into one record per CDR3 protein. Of hundreds of thousands of distinct CDR3 sequences listed, approximately 16% are singletons. These data were also filed under a second study, of T cells in Graves' hyperthyroidism and ophthalmopathy.

Source: peripheral blood mononuclear cells (PBMCs), taken at new diagnosis, from a patient treated with antithyroid drugs. These receptors originate from a man younger than 35 with Graves disease. The CDR3 runs from the conserved cysteine through the conserved F or W. A D gene is named only where the DNA matches it firmly. Rows may omit the clone size; those that give it use once, few, many or a size class.

d_call	j_call	v_call	clone_size	cdr3_nt	cdr3_aa
TRBD1	TRBJ2-5	TRBV11-2	many	TGTGCCAGCAGCTCCTATGGACAGGGACAAGAGACCCAGTACTTC	CASSSYGQGQETQYF
-	TRBJ1-1	TRBV5-1	many	TGTGCCAGCAGTTTCGGACAGAACACTGAAGCTTTCTTT	CASSFGQNTEAFF
-	TRBJ1-6	TRBV5-5	few	TGTGCCAGCAGCTTCGTCAAGTCTGAGGCCACCCTCCACTTT	CASSFVKSEATLHF
TRBD2	TRBJ2-1	TRBV4-1	many	TGCGCCAGCAGCCAAGATCCAGCGGGAGCCCCACCGAAGGATGAGCAGTTCTTC	CASSQDPAGAPPKDEQFF
TRBD1	TRBJ1-5	TRBV7-3	few	TGTGCCAGCAGCCTAATGGGGACAGGGGCTTTACAGCCCCAGCATTTT	CASSLMGTGALQPQHF
-	TRBJ1-1	TRBV10-3	many	TGTGCCATCAGTGAGTCGAGTGGGATTGGGACTGAAGCTTTCTTT	CAISESSGIGTEAFF
TRBD1	TRBJ1-5	TRBV20-1	-	TGCAGTGCTAGAACATCACTCCGGGACAGGAACTCCTATAGCAATCAGCCCCAGCATTTT	CSARTSLRDRNSYSNQPQHF
TRBD2	TRBJ2-7	TRBV6-2/TRBV6-3	many	TGTGCCAGCAGCCTCGGGGGGGTGCGCTACGAGCAGTACTTC	CASSLGGVRYEQYF
TRBD1	TRBJ2-5	TRBV5-1	many	TGCGCCAGCGCCTCCGAGCGGGGACAGGGAGAGACCCAGTACTTC	CASASERGQGETQYF
-	TRBJ2-6	TRBV6-1	few	TGTGCCAGCAGTGAAGCGAGGTACGGGACGGGGGCCAACGTCCTGACTTTC	CASSEARYGTGANVLTF
TRBD2	TRBJ2-1	TRBV9	many	TGTGCCAGCAGCCCGCACGTAGCGGGAGGTAATGAGCAGTTCTTC	CASSPHVAGGNEQFF
-	TRBJ2-5	TRBV6-5	many	TGTGCCAGCAGTTACTCATGGGGTCAGGAGACCCAGTACTTC	CASSYSWGQETQYF
TRBD1	TRBJ2-2	TRBV29-1	many	TGCAGCGTTGGACAGGGCGGGTACACCGGGGAGCTGTTTTTT	CSVGQGGYTGELFF
TRBD2	TRBJ2-2	TRBV7-7	few	TGTGCTAGCAGCATGACTAGCGGGACGGACACCGGGGAGCTGTTTTTT	CASSMTSGTDTGELFF
-	TRBJ2-3	TRBV5-1	many	TGCGCCAGCGGCCGGGGCGACACAGATACGCAGTATTTT	CASGRGDTDTQYF
-	TRBJ2-6	TRBV2	few	TGTGCCAGCAGTGACCCCACCGGGGCCAACGTCCTGACTTTC	CASSDPTGANVLTF
-	TRBJ2-2	TRBV29-1	few	TGCAGCGTTGAAACTCGGGGATACGGGGAGCTGTTTTTT	CSVETRGYGELFF
-	TRBJ2-1	TRBV3-1	few	TGTGCCAGCAGCCACCGGGCGGAAGTTACCTTTTACAATGAGCAGTTCTTC	CASSHRAEVTFYNEQFF
-	TRBJ1-3	TRBV20-1	-	TGCAGTGCTAGAGACCCCCGGGGTTCTGGAAACACCATATATTTT	CSARDPRGSGNTIYF
TRBD1	TRBJ1-3	TRBV12-3/TRBV12-4	many	TGTGCCAGCAGTCTTGGGACAGCGGGCTCTGGAAACACCATATATTTT	CASSLGTAGSGNTIYF
-	TRBJ1-5	TRBV27	many	TGTGCCAGCCAAGATTTTAATAGCAATCAGCCCCAGCATTTT	CASQDFNSNQPQHF
-	TRBJ2-4	TRBV29-1	-	TGCAGCGTTGAAGATGTGTCTCCGGAACTGGGGCAAAACATTCAGTACTTC	CSVEDVSPELGQNIQYF
TRBD1	TRBJ1-2	TRBV12-3/TRBV12-4	many	TGTGCCAGCAGACCGCCGGGACAGGTGGGGGCCTATGGCTACACCTTC	CASRPPGQVGAYGYTF
-	TRBJ1-3	TRBV30	many	TGTGCCTGGGAGGGACACCTCTCTGGAAACACCATATATTTT	CAWEGHLSGNTIYF
-	TRBJ2-7	TRBV20-1	-	TGCAGTGCTACCCTCAGACAATCCTACGAGCAGTACTTC	CSATLRQSYEQYF
-	TRBJ1-1	TRBV30	many	TGTGCCTGGAGTGAGGAAGGGGTCTATGAAGCTTTCTTT	CAWSEEGVYEAFF
-	TRBJ1-1	TRBV10-3	few	TGTGCCATCAGTGAGTCCCCCCCGGACACCAACACTGAAGCTTTCTTT	CAISESPPDTNTEAFF
-	TRBJ2-2	TRBV28	many	TGTGCCAGCAGTTTCCACCTTGGGGAGCTGTTTTTT	CASSFHLGELFF
-	TRBJ2-7	TRBV6-1	many	TGTGCCAGCAGGACAGGAAGATCCTACGAGCAGTACTTC	CASRTGRSYEQYF
-	TRBJ1-2	TRBV27	-	TGTGCCAGCAGTTTAGGGGGCAGGATTAACTATGGCTACACCTTC	CASSLGGRINYGYTF
-	TRBJ1-5	TRBV19	-	TGTGCCAGTAGCTTCAGATTACAGGGTTCAGATCAGCCCCAGCATTTT	CASSFRLQGSDQPQHF
TRBD2	TRBJ2-1	TRBV5-1	-	TGCGCCAGCAGCTGGACTAGCATGGGTGGCAATGAGCAGTTCTTC	CASSWTSMGGNEQFF
-	TRBJ2-1	TRBV11-2	many	TGTGCCAGCAGCTTAGTCTTGGCCTACAATGAGCAGTTCTTC	CASSLVLAYNEQFF
TRBD1	TRBJ1-4	TRBV28	-	TGTACCAGCAGTGCGGGACAGGGACATGAAAAACTGTTTTTT	CTSSAGQGHEKLFF
-	TRBJ1-1	TRBV28	many	TGTGCCAGCAGCCCGGACGGACTGAACACTGAAGCTTTCTTT	CASSPDGLNTEAFF
-	TRBJ1-3	TRBV10-2	-	TGCGCCAGCAGCGACCCCCCTGGAACCTCTGGAAACACCATATATTTT	CASSDPPGTSGNTIYF
TRBD1	TRBJ1-4	TRBV7-2	-	TGTGCCAGCAGGAGGGACAGGGGCTCAACTAATGAAAAACTGTTTTTT	CASRRDRGSTNEKLFF
-	TRBJ2-7	TRBV14	-	TGTGCCAGCAACGACCGGGGCGACCCCTACGAGCAGTACTTC	CASNDRGDPYEQYF
-	TRBJ1-1	TRBV3-1	many	TGTGCCAGCAGCCCGGGACCGAGGAACACTGAAGCTTTCTTT	CASSPGPRNTEAFF
-	TRBJ1-2	TRBV3-1	few	TGTGCCAGCAGCTCATGGTCAGGACAGCCCCGGATTGGCTACACCTTC	CASSSWSGQPRIGYTF
-	TRBJ1-4	TRBV12-3/TRBV12-4	many	TGTGCCAGCACCCGCCGGGCGTTCAATGAAAAACTGTTTTTT	CASTRRAFNEKLFF
-	TRBJ2-4	TRBV29-1	few	TGCAGCGTTTATTTGGAGTTGGGCATTCAGTACTTC	CSVYLELGIQYF